The clone carrying this T cell receptor beta chain was seen just once. TCRdb itself ran the 5' RACE reads through MiXCR, one entry per CDR3 protein. Among about 30,000 distinct CDR3 sequences listed, roughly 7% were seen once. The sample originates from a study of early T cells in non-severe SARS-CoV-2 infection. Study-level background: Chains from this unsorted whole-blood bulk RNA could not be paired.

CDR1 MDHEN and CDR2 SYDVKM come from the germline V gene. The CDR3 is 11 residues long. Trimming stripped 4 bases from V and 5 bases from J, with 5 bases between. This clonotype was obtained from an adult who was a healthcare worker with PCR-confirmed SARS-CoV-2 infection or an uninfected control (not recorded which). The source material was whole blood. The chain employs TRBV28 and TRBJ1-1; unclear D gene. The CDR3 DNA reads as TGTGCCAGCAGTTGGAGTACTGAAGCTTTCTTT. Translation: CASSWSTEAFF.